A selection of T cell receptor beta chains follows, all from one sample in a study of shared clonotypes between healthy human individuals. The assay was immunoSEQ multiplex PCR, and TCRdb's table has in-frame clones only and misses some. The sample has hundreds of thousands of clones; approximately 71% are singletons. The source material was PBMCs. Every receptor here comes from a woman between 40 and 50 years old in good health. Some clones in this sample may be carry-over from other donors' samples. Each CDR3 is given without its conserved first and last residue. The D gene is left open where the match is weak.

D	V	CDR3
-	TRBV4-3	ASSQEGPGELF
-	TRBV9	ASSRGNMNTEAF
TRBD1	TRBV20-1	SAPDRYEQY
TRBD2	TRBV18	ASSPQTSGRGPNYNEQF
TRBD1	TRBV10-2	ASRDRGGPGIETQY
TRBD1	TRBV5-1	ASSLGYRGSMNTEAF
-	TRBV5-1	ASSSSGFSTDTQY
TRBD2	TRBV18	ASSPRLAGGPNEQF
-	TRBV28	ASYRDLSYNEQF
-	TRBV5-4	ASSLPGGYSYGFT
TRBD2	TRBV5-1	ASSLFITSGLDTGELF
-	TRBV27	ASSLSRSRDEQY
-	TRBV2	ASSPGSYEQY
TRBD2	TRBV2	ASSRLAGVSYEQY
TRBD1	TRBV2	ASSPPTGGSSYEQY
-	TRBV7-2	ASSLGVSAYEQY
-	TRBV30	AWSADTGPYEQY